The 3 T cell receptor beta chains below come from one sample, sequenced in a study of blood T cell repertoires in COVID-19. Libraries were prepared by immunoSEQ multiplex PCR; TCRdb keeps only in-frame clonotypes and omits some of them. Of 110,000 or so clones listed, 75% to 90% were seen once; the top ten hold about 6.1%. The source material was peripheral blood. The receptors were gathered from a woman aged 55-69 years with COVID-19, enrolled during active disease.

This clone was counted between two and nine times. V and J are TRBV11-2 and TRBJ1-1; TRBD1 agrees at 7 bases. In germline, CDR1 is SGHAT, CDR2 FQNNGV. V lost 0 bases to trimming and J lost 5 bases; unmatched junction nucleotides: 9. This CDR3 spans 16 amino acids. CDR3 amino acids: CASSLDREGRGTEAFF. In DNA, the CDR3 is TGTGCCAGCAGCTTAGATCGGGAGGGCAGGGGGACTGAAGCTTTCTTT.

The J gene is TRBJ2-7, the V gene TRBV9, with TRBD1 matching over 7 bases. The V and J ends lost 4 bases and 0 bases, in that order; junction bases with no gene match: 4. This CDR3 comprises 14 residues. From germline, CDR1 is SGDLS and CDR2 YYNGEE. CDR3 DNA: TGTGCCAGCAGCACAAGGGACAGCTCCTACGAGCAGTACTTC. As protein: CASSTRDSSYEQYF.

The V call is TRBV4-3, the J call TRBJ1-5; weak D call: TRBD1 (5 bases). This CDR3 comprises 15 residues. The germline CDR1 and CDR2 sequences are LGHNA and YSLEER. The V and J ends lost 0 bases and 7 bases respectively, with 13 bases between them. CDR3 in DNA: TGCGCCAGCAGCCAAGACTCCCAGGGCCGCCAGCCCCAGCATTTT. Translated: CASSQDSQGRQPQHF.